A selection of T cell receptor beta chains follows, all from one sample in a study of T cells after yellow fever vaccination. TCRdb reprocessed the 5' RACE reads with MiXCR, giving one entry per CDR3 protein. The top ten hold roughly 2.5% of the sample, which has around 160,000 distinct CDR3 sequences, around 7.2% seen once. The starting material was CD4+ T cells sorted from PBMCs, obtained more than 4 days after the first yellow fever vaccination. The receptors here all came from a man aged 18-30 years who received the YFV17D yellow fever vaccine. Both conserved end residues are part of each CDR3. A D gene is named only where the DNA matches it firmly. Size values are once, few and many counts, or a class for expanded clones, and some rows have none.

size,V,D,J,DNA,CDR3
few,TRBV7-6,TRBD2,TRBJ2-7,TGTGCCAGCAGCTTAGACGGGGGGGGCACCTACGAGCAGTACTTC,CASSLDGGGTYEQYF
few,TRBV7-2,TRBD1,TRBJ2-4,TGTGCCAGCAGCCATGGGACAGTAGACAAAAACATTCAGTACTTC,CASSHGTVDKNIQYF
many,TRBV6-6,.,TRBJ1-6,TGTGCCAGCGGGTACTCCTATAATTCACCCCTCCACTTT,CASGYSYNSPLHF
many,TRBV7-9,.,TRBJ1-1,TGTGCCAGCAGCTTAGTGACAAACACTGAAGCTTTCTTT,CASSLVTNTEAFF
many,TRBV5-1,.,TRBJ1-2,TGCGCCAGCAGCACCGACAACTATGGCTACACCTTC,CASSTDNYGYTF
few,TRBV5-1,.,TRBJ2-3,TGCGCCAGCAGCTTGGCGGGCCCGGGGGTAGATACGCAGTATTTT,CASSLAGPGVDTQYF
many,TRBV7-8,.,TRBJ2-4,TGTGCCAGCAGCTTAGATCTGGCGACAGGCAACATTCAGTACTTC,CASSLDLATGNIQYF
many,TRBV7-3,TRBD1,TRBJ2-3,TGTGCCAGCAGCTTAAGTCCTAAAGGGGGCCCAGATACGCAGTATTTT,CASSLSPKGGPDTQYF
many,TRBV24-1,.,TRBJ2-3,TGTGCCACCAGTGAGAACACAGATACGCAGTATTTT,CATSENTDTQYF
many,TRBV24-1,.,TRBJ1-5,TGTGCCACCAGTGATTTACCGGGGTCCCGGCCCAATCAGCCCCAGCATTTT,CATSDLPGSRPNQPQHF
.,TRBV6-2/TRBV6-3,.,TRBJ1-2,.,CASNVGPGPLGGYTF
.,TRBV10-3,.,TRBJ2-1,TGTGCCATCAGTGAGTCGACTACGAAGCAGTTCTTC,CAISESTTKQFF
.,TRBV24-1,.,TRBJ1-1,TGTGCCATAGAAGACAGATTTAACACTGAAGCTTTCTTT,CAIEDRFNTEAFF
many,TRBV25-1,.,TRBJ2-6,TGTGCCAGCAGTGAATTGTCCCACACGGGGTCAGGGGCCAACGTCCTGACTTTC,CASSELSHTGSGANVLTF
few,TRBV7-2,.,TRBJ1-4,TGTGCCAGCAGCCGAGATGTAAGCGTTGAAAAACTGTTTTTT,CASSRDVSVEKLFF
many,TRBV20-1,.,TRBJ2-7,TGCAGTGCTAGTAGGTCACAAAGAAGGTCCTACGAGCAGTACTTC,CSASRSQRRSYEQYF
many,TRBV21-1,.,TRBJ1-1,TGTGCCAGCAGCAATCTGTACAGGGGAAAAACTGAAGCTTTCTTT,CASSNLYRGKTEAFF
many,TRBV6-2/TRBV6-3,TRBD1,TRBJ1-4,TGTGCCAGCGTGGGACAGGGTGCTGAAAAACTGTTTTTT,CASVGQGAEKLFF
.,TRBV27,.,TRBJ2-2,TGTGCCAGCACCTACTTTACCGGGACCTTTGGGGGAACCGGGGAGCTGTTTTTT,CASTYFTGTFGGTGELFF
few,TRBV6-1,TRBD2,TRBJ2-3,TGTGCCAGCAGCCTCGCGGGGGACCCCACAGATACGCAGTATTTT,CASSLAGDPTDTQYF
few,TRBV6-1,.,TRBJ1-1,TGTGCCAGCAGTGAAGTCCCCCCCTCGTGGGGCCAGGTAGCTTTCTTT,CASSEVPPSWGQVAFF
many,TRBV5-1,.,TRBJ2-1,TGCGCCAGCAGCTTCCGGGACACCCAGAGTGAGCAGTTCTTC,CASSFRDTQSEQFF
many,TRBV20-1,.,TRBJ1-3,TGCAGTGCTAGAGGGGGAGATGGAAACACCATATATTTT,CSARGGDGNTIYF
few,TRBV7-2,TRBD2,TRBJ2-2,TGTGCCAGCAGCTTCACTAGCGGGGTCACCGGGGAGCTGTTTTTT,CASSFTSGVTGELFF
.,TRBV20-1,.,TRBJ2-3,TGCAGTGCTAGAGATCGTCTGCTAGACACAGATACGCAGTATTTT,CSARDRLLDTDTQYF
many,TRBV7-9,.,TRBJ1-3,TGTGCCAGCAGCTCTGCTACTGGAAACACCATATATTTT,CASSSATGNTIYF
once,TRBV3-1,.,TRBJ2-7,TGTGCCAGCAGCCAAGATACCTTCGGCGAGAAGTACTTC,CASSQDTFGEKYF
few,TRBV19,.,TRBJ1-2,TGTGCCAGTAGGCCGAGGACGACCTTGTCTCTCTATGGCTACACCTTC,CASRPRTTLSLYGYTF
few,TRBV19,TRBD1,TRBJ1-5,TGTGCCAGTAGTCCATTCCCAGGGGGCGAGCAGCCCCAGCATTTT,CASSPFPGGEQPQHF
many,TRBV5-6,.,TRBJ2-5,TGTGCCAGCAGCTTGGTTGAGACAAGTCAAGAGACCCAGTACTTC,CASSLVETSQETQYF
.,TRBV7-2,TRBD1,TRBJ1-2,TGTGCCAGCAGCTTTATGACAGGGAACTATGGCTACACCTTC,CASSFMTGNYGYTF
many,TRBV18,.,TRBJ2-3,TGTGCCAGCTCACCGGTCGGGCAGGGCACAGATACGCAGTATTTT,CASSPVGQGTDTQYF
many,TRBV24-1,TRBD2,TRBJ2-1,TGTGCCACCAGTGGACTAGCGGGGACTGAGCAGTTCTTC,CATSGLAGTEQFF
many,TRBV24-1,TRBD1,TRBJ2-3,TGTGCCACCAGTGATTTTGGACAGGGCACAGATACGCAGTATTTT,CATSDFGQGTDTQYF
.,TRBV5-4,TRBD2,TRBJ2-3,TGTGCCAGCAGCCACAGCGGGGGGAGGACAGATACGCAGTATTTT,CASSHSGGRTDTQYF